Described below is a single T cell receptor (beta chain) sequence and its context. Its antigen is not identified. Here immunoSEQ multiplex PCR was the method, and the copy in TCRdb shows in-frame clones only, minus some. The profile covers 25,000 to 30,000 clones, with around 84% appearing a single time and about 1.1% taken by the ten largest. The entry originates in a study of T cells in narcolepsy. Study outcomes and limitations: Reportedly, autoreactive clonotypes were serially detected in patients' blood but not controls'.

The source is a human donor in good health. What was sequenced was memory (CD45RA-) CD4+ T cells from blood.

CDR3: CASSLWEVATQETQYF. CDR3 DNA: TGTGCCAGCAGCTTATGGGAAGTTGCGACTCAAGAGACCCAGTACTTC. The rearrangement uses TRBV7-8 and TRBJ2-5, with D hard to call. In germline, CDR1 is SGHVS, CDR2 FQNEAQ. The CDR3 is 16 amino acids. The V and J ends lost 2 bases and 2 bases respectively, with 15 bases between them.